This T cell receptor beta chain was sequenced during a study of cytomegalovirus exposure and HLA in healthy donors. Study findings and constraints: Later on, an analysis tied roughly 17,000 TCR beta sequences to HLA alleles at 0.05 false discovery rate. CMV serostatus stood as the only immune exposure information on hand.

The CDR3 is made up of 15 amino acids. The J segment lost 3 bases and the V segment lost 4 bases, leaving 7 bases of the junction unmatched. CDR1 and CDR2 from the germline V gene are MNHNS and SASEGT. Amplification used 60 Vbeta primers and 13 Jbeta primers. Sequencing was performed with immunoSEQ multiplex PCR; in TCRdb, only in-frame clones are kept and a portion is missing. Recorded for this sample: about 140,000 clones. About this clone: Its specificity is unknown.

The material sequenced was PBMCs. The V gene is TRBV6-1, the J gene TRBJ2-5; 8 nucleotides match TRBD1. The receptor was isolated from a man in his forties or fifties in good health and CMV-seronegative. The CDR3 reads CASSVSRGLEETQYF. DNA for the CDR3: TGTGCCAGCAGTGTATCCAGGGGGCTAGAAGAGACCCAGTACTTC.